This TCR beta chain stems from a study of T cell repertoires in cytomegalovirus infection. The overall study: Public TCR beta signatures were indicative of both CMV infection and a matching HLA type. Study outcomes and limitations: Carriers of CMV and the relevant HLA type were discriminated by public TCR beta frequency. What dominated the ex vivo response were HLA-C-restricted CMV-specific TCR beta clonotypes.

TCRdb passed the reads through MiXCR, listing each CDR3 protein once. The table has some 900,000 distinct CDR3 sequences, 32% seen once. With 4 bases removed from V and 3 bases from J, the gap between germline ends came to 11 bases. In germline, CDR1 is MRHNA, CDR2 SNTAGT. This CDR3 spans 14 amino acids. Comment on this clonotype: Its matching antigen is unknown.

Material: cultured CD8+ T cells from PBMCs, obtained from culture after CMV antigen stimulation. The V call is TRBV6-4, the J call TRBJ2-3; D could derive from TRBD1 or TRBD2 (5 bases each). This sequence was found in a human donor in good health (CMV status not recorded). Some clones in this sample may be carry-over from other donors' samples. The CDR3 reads CASSGMGTTDTQYF. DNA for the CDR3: TGTGCCAGCAGTGGAATGGGGACGACAGATACGCAGTATTTT.